The clone carrying this T cell receptor (beta chain) has only one observation. Sequenced by immunoSEQ multiplex PCR; TCRdb stores in-frame clones only, minus some. The table has about 130,000 clones, over 60% seen once. This sample was taken from a study of blood T cell repertoires in COVID-19. Study-wide background: Sources were T cells, B-cell-depleted T cells, or PBMCs; the material itself was cDNA or gDNA.

This CDR3 comprises 16 residues. The J segment lost 2 bases and the V segment lost 6 bases, leaving 10 bases of the junction unmatched. CDR1 and CDR2 from the germline V gene are MRHNA and SNTAGT. This receptor was obtained from a woman in her seventies with acute or convalescent COVID-19. Sequenced sample: peripheral blood. The chain has TRBV6-4 and TRBJ2-7; 10 nucleotides agree with TRBD2. CDR3 coding DNA: TGTGCCAGCAGAGGGGGAATTAGCGGGAGGCCCTACGAGCAGTACTTC. Protein product: CASRGGISGRPYEQYF.